This T cell receptor beta chain was identified in a study of blood T cell repertoires in COVID-19. Study at large: The study drew acute and convalescent COVID-19 samples from the United States, Italy and Spain. PBMCs, B-cell-depleted T cells, or T cells were the source of the cDNA or gDNA that made up the material.

Sequencing used immunoSEQ multiplex PCR; TCRdb keeps in-frame clones, though not all of them. The sample includes about 260,000 clones, approximately 80% seen only once; the top ten take under 2%. J lost 3 bases, V lost 3 bases, and 5 bases had no gene match. Germline V gene data show CDR1 as LGHDT and CDR2 as YNNKEL (reference sequence). CDR3 length equals 16 residues. The chain uses TRBV3-1 (or the pseudogene TRBV3-2) and TRBJ2-7, with TRBD2 identical over 13 bases. The clonotype comes from a woman of 80 years or more with acute or convalescent COVID-19. The sequenced sample consisted of peripheral blood. CDR3 region: CASSQRTSGSFYEQYF. CDR3 DNA sequence: TGTGCCAGCAGCCAGCGGACTAGCGGGAGTTTCTACGAGCAGTACTTC.